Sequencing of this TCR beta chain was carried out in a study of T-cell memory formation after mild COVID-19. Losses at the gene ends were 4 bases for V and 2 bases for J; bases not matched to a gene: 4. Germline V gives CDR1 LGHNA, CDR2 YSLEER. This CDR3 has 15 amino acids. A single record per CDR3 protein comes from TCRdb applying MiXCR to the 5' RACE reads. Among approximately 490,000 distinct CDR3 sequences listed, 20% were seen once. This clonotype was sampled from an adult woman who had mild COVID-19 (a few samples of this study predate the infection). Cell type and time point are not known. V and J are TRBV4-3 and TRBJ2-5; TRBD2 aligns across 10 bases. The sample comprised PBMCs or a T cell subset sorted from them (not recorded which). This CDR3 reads CASSRSGRSQETQYF. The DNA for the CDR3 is TGCGCCAGCAGCCGTAGCGGGAGGTCACAAGAGACCCAGTACTTC.